This TCR beta chain was observed in a study of blood T cell repertoires in COVID-19. In the study overall: Acute and convalescent COVID-19 samples came from the United States, Italy and Spain. Nucleic acid was either cDNA or gDNA, and it came from T cells, B-cell-depleted T cells, or PBMCs.

Only one count was recorded for this clone. Per the original methods: Using reference gene primer amplification, nucleated cell counts were estimated. Produced via immunoSEQ multiplex PCR; TCRdb's table is partial and in-frame only. The V and J calls and clone size are taken from that table; D and trimming were inferred from the DNA. The data hold about 58,000 clones, with approximately 89% observed a single time. The germline CDR1 and CDR2 sequences are SGHTS and YDEGEE. The V gene end was trimmed by 1 base and the J gene end by 0 bases; junction bases not matched to a gene: 16. The CDR3 runs to 19 residues.

The source is a woman aged 55 to 70 with active COVID-19. The sample taken for sequencing was peripheral blood. This sequence joins TRBV5-8 and TRBJ2-7, with TRBD1 identical over 7 bases. CDR3 sequence: CASSLIRVQGPTYSYEQYF. CDR3 DNA: TGTGCCAGCAGCTTGATCCGGGTACAGGGGCCCACTTACTCCTACGAGCAGTACTTC.